The next 27 T cell receptor beta chains were all read from a single sample in a study of T-cell reconstitution after alpha-beta-depleted transplantation in children. Unique molecular identifiers were incorporated into the prepared TCRbeta library. TCRdb called the PCR reads again in MiXCR, with one record for every CDR3 protein. The data show 90,000 to 130,000 distinct CDR3 sequences, with approximately 10% seen just once and roughly 8% held by the top ten. The input for sequencing was PBMCs from the stem cell graft donor, taken from the stem cell graft. The source of these receptors is a human donor who donated a stem cell graft to a child with acute lymphoblastic leukemia.

This clonotype was seen repeatedly, ten times or more. The V call is TRBV7-9, the J call TRBJ1-2; D gene unclear. Germline values: CDR1 SEHNR, CDR2 FQNEAQ (reference sequence). The CDR3 is 14 residues long. The V gene lost 3 bases and the J gene lost 3 bases, with 11 bases spanning the gap. The CDR3 is CASSLIDGDYGYTF. In DNA form, the CDR3 reads TGTGCCAGCAGCTTGATTGACGGGGACTATGGCTACACCTTC.

This clonotype has a count of ten or more. The gene calls are TRBV4-1 and TRBJ2-3; perhaps TRBD2 as D (5 bases). CDR1 is MGHRA and CDR2 is YSYEKL in the germline V gene. CDR3 length: 15 residues. The germline V and J ends were trimmed by 8 bases and 0 bases, with 15 bases remaining between them. CDR3: CASRSPGKSTDTQYF. The CDR3 DNA sequence: TGCGCCAGCCGCTCCCCGGGGAAAAGCACAGATACGCAGTATTTT.

This clonotype appeared many times. The chain is built from TRBV5-1 and TRBJ2-7; D is perhaps TRBD1 (6 bases). Germline loops: CDR1 SGHRS, CDR2 YFSETQ. V lost 4 bases and J lost 7, with 18 bases in between. This CDR3 has 14 residues. CDR3 bases: TGCGCCAGCAGCGTAACGCAGGGGTTAGGGGAGCAGTACTTC. Its translation is CASSVTQGLGEQYF.

About this clonotype itself: A much larger clone sits a single nucleotide away, making a read error possible. The chain links TRBV29-1 to TRBJ2-7; perhaps TRBD2 as D (6 bases). The CDR3 covers 13 residues. Deletions cut 7 bases from V and 7 bases from J, with 20 bases between. CDR1 and CDR2 from the germline V gene are SQVTM and ANQGSEA. CDR3 nucleotides: TGCAGCGCCCCGACAGTGGGCGGGGAAGAGCAGTACTTC. Translated, it gives CSAPTVGGEEQYF.

V usage is TRBV2 and J usage is TRBJ1-1; tentative D call: TRBD1 (5 bases). The CDR3 loop spans 15 amino acids. The V end lost 1 base, the J end lost 1 base, and 10 bases lay between the germline ends. Germline lookup yields CDR1 SNHLY and CDR2 FYNNEI. For the CDR3, the DNA is TGTGCCAGCAGTGAAGGGGGACGGAAGAACACTGAAGCTTTCTTT. It is translated as CASSEGGRKNTEAFF. Supplemented by reference TRBV2 and TRBJ1-1, the full variable domain reads EPEVTQTPSHQVTQMGQEVILRCVPISNHLYFYWYRQILGQKVEFLVSFYNNEISEKSEIFDDQFSVERPDGSNFTLKIRSTKLEDSAMYFCASSEGGRKNTEAFFGQGTRLTVV.

There are many counts of this clonotype. The chain is built from TRBV29-1 and TRBJ2-7; 9 bases match TRBD2. Germline assignment: CDR1 SQVTM and CDR2 ANQGSEA. This CDR3 spans 16 amino acids. V gave up 3 bases and J gave up 4 bases; unmatched junction bases: 13. CDR3 residues: CSVDVREGHLGYEQYF. The CDR3 DNA follows: TGCAGCGTTGATGTGCGGGAGGGCCATTTGGGGTACGAGCAGTACTTC.

Of note for this clonotype: This may be a read error: a much more frequent sequence differs by one nucleotide. CDR3 loop: CASRQMTGNNEQFF. The DNA of the CDR3 is TGCGCCAGCAGACAAATGACAGGAAACAATGAGCAGTTCTTC. This chain links TRBV5-1 with TRBJ2-1; possible D gene TRBD1, 6 bases. CDR1 is SGHRS, CDR2 YFSETQ, per germline. V dropped 5 bases and J dropped 5 bases, with 14 bases sitting between them. The CDR3 is 14 amino acids. The full variable domain, completed using reference TRBV5-1 and TRBJ2-1, is KAGVTQTPRYLIKTRGQQVTLSCSPISGHRSVSWYQQTPGQGLQFLFEYFSETQRNKGNFPGRFSGRQFSNSRSEMNVSTLELGDSALYLCASRQMTGNNEQFFGPGTRLTVL.

This clonotype came up many times. One junction end does not reproduce the germline sequence, and a read error may be involved. V is TRBV7-7 and J is TRBJ2-7; 9 nucleotides match TRBD2. The CDR3 is 15 residues long. Germline V gene data show CDR1 as SSHAT and CDR2 as FNYEAQ (reference sequence). The CDR3 bases are TGTGCTAGCAGCCTTGAGGCTAGCGGGAACTACGAGCAGTACTTC. Protein sequence: CASSLEASGNYEQYF. The complete variable domain, with remaining parts taken from reference TRBV7-7 and TRBJ2-7, reads GAGVSQSPRYKVTKRGQDVTLRCDPISSHATLYWYQQALGQGPEFLTYFNYEAQPDKSGLPSDRFSAERPEGSISTLTIQRTEQRDSAMYRCASSLEASGNYEQYFGPGTRLTVT.

This clonotype was counted many times. CDR3 loop: CASSARSPGELFF. As DNA, the CDR3 is TGCGCCAGCAGCGCCAGGTCTCCCGGGGAGCTGTTTTTT. The chain carries TRBV4-3 and TRBJ2-2; D gene ambiguous. Germline V gives CDR1 LGHNA, CDR2 YSLEER. V lost 5 bases to trimming and J lost 6 bases, with 10 bases between them. CDR3 length equals 13 residues.

CDR3 in amino acids: CASSVFPPAGGIYSNQPQHF. DNA for the CDR3: TGTGCCAGCAGCGTATTTCCCCCAGCTGGAGGGATTTATAGCAATCAGCCCCAGCATTTT. This chain uses TRBV9 with TRBJ1-5, with D hard to call. V lost 1 base and J lost 0, with 23 bases in between. CDR1 and CDR2 from the germline V gene are SGDLS and YYNGEE. This CDR3 has 20 residues.

This clonotype was found many times. The J gene is TRBJ2-3, the V gene TRBV9, with 8 bases matching TRBD2. Germline V lookup: CDR1 SGDLS, CDR2 YYNGEE. V was clipped by 0 bases and J by 0 bases; unmatched bases: 3. The length of the CDR3 is 16 residues. The CDR3 coding sequence is TGTGCCAGCAGCGTAGAGACTAGCGATAGCACAGATACGCAGTATTTT. This translates into CASSVETSDSTDTQYF. The complete variable domain, with remaining parts taken from reference TRBV9 and TRBJ2-3, reads DSGVTQTPKHLITATGQRVTLRCSPRSGDLSVYWYQQSLDQGLQFLIQYYNGEERAKGNILERFSAQQFPDLHSELNLSSLELGDSALYFCASSVETSDSTDTQYFGPGTRLTVL.

This clonotype occurred many times. V gene TRBV20-1 combines with J gene TRBJ2-1; TRBD1 agrees at 8 bases. CDR1 DFQATT and CDR2 SNEGSKA come from the germline V gene (reference sequence). V lost 3 bases to trimming and J lost 8 bases; unmatched junction nucleotides: 6. CDR3 length: 13 residues. CDR3 region: CSASGQGAHEQFF. The CDR3 DNA reads TGCAGTGCTAGCGGGCAGGGGGCACATGAGCAGTTCTTC.

Ten or more counts support this clonotype. J is TRBJ1-2 and V is TRBV7-2; no clear D gene. This CDR3 contains 12 residues. The V end lost 5 bases, the J end lost 7 bases, and 11 bases lay between the germline ends. Germline CDR1 reads SGHTA; CDR2 reads FQGNSA. The CDR3 DNA follows: TGTGCCAGCAGCCCAGACCGGGTTGGCTACACCTTC. Protein sequence: CASSPDRVGYTF.

This clonotype was counted many times. This chain joins TRBV18 and TRBJ1-1; TRBD1 agrees at 9 bases. The germline gives CDR1 KGHSH, CDR2 LQKENI. V was clipped by 7 bases and J by 1 base; unmatched bases: 7. This CDR3 is built from 15 residues. Written as DNA, the CDR3 is TGTGCCAGCTATCCAGGACAGGGGAAGAACACTGAAGCTTTCTTT. Protein sequence: CASYPGQGKNTEAFF.

This clonotype showed up just a few times. This chain uses TRBV3-1 with TRBJ2-2, with TRBD2 identical over 16 bases. The germline CDR1 and CDR2 sequences are LGHDT and YNNKEL (reference sequence). V trimming: 3 bases; J trimming: 3 bases; junction bases outside the gene matches: 10. The CDR3 is made up of 20 amino acids. The CDR3 sequence: CASSHPGTSGGATYTGELFF. In DNA form, the CDR3 reads TGTGCCAGCAGCCACCCCGGGACTAGCGGGGGGGCTACTTACACCGGGGAGCTGTTTTTT.

This clonotype was counted at least ten times. The chain employs TRBV12-3 or TRBV12-4 and TRBJ2-7; 7 bases line up with TRBD2. J was trimmed by 2 bases and V by 6 bases; bases with no gene match: 10. This CDR3 spans 15 amino acids. The CDR3, as DNA: TGTGCCAGCAGCACCGGGACTATGCCTCCCTACGAGCAGTACTTC. Residues: CASSTGTMPPYEQYF.

This clonotype was seen many times. The CDR3 sequence: CASSSPGLASDTQYF. Written as DNA, the CDR3 is TGTGCCAGCAGTTCTCCGGGACTAGCGTCCGATACGCAGTATTTT. The chain links TRBV12-3 or TRBV12-4 to TRBJ2-3; 10 bases fit TRBD2. The trim removed 4 bases at V and 6 bases at J, leaving 7 bases unmatched. The CDR3 is 15 residues long.

This clonotype appeared many times. V is TRBV7-2 and J is TRBJ2-1; no firm D call. Between the trimmed V and J ends, which lost 4 bases and 10 bases, there was a span of 8 bases. Germline CDR1 reads SGHTA; CDR2 reads FQGNSA. The CDR3 sequence is 11 residues long. The chain's CDR3 is CASSSVVEQFF. CDR3 nucleotide sequence: TGTGCCAGCAGCTCAGTAGTCGAGCAGTTCTTC.

A remark on this clonotype: Possible read error: a much larger clone is one base away. V and J are TRBV15 and TRBJ2-3; 9 bases agree with TRBD2. The CDR3 has 15 amino acids. In germline, CDR1 is LNHNV, CDR2 YYDKDF (reference sequence). J gave up 4 bases and V 1 base, and 3 bases lay outside the gene matches. As DNA, the CDR3 is TGTGCCACCAGCAGAGCTAGCGGGGTGGCAGATACGCAGTATTTT. It codes for CATSRASGVADTQYF. The variable domain in full, completed from reference TRBV15 and TRBJ2-3, reads DAMVIQNPRYQVTQFGKPVTLSCSQTLNHNVMYWYQQKSSQAPKLLFHYYDKDFNNEADTPDNFQSRRPNTSFCFLDIRSPGLGDTAMYLCATSRASGVADTQYFGPGTRLTVL.

This clonotype was counted at least ten times. J is TRBJ1-1 and V is TRBV3-1, with unresolved D. Germline V CDR1 and CDR2: LGHDT, YNNKEL (reference sequence). V lost 3 bases to trimming and J lost 2 bases, with 7 bases between them. The CDR3 consists of 13 residues. In nucleotides, the CDR3 is TGTGCCAGCAGCCAGAGACACAACACTGAAGCTTTCTTT. Translating gives CASSQRHNTEAFF. Looking up the rest from reference TRBV3-1 and TRBJ1-1 gives the full variable domain: DTAVSQTPKYLVTQMGNDKSIKCEQNLGHDTMYWYKQDSKKFLKIMFSYNNKELIINETVPNRFSPKSPDKAHLNLHINSLELGDSAVYFCASSQRHNTEAFFGQGTRLTVV.

There are many counts of this clonotype. This chain links TRBV5-1 with TRBJ2-1; D not resolved. The CDR3 has 14 amino acids. Germline V gives CDR1 SGHRS, CDR2 YFSETQ. The germline V and J ends were trimmed by 0 bases and 9 bases, with 13 bases remaining between them. DNA of the CDR3: TGCGCCAGCAGCTTGGTCGATTGGCTGGGTGAGCAGTTCTTC. It yields the protein CASSLVDWLGEQFF.

The sample holds many counts of this clonotype. The CDR3: CASTTVENEQFF. In DNA form, the CDR3 reads TGTGCCAGCACCACCGTTGAGAATGAGCAGTTCTTC. The V call is TRBV12-3 or TRBV12-4, the J call TRBJ2-1; D is unclear. The CDR3 is made up of 12 amino acids. Trimming cost V 7 bases and J 7 bases, with 11 bases left between them.

This clonotype was counted at least ten times. This chain joins TRBV5-1 and TRBJ2-7; a weak D match, TRBD2 (6 bases). This CDR3 comprises 15 residues. Germline V lookup: CDR1 SGHRS, CDR2 YFSETQ. Between the trimmed V and J ends, which lost 4 bases and 0 bases, there was a span of 14 bases. CDR3 sequence: CASSPRGGSSYEQYF. CDR3 DNA sequence: TGCGCCAGCAGCCCCCGAGGAGGGAGCTCCTACGAGCAGTACTTC.

This clonotype was seen ten or more times. J is TRBJ2-1 and V is TRBV9; 13 bases map to TRBD2. The J segment lost 4 bases and the V segment lost 3 bases, leaving 1 base of the junction unmatched. This CDR3 has 15 amino acids. Germline CDR1 SGDLS, CDR2 YYNGEE. The CDR3 bases are TGTGCCAGCAGCGGGGGACTAGCGGGGTACAATGAGCAGTTCTTC. Protein: CASSGGLAGYNEQFF.

There are many counts of this clonotype. V gene TRBV12-3 or TRBV12-4 combines with J gene TRBJ1-4, with TRBD1 matching 9 bases. The junction had 9 bases not matched to a gene; V was cut back by 4 bases and J by 9 bases. The CDR3 loop spans 15 amino acids. Written as DNA, the CDR3 is TGTGCCAGCAGTTCACCCGGGACAGGGAGGAAAAAACTGTTTTTT. Translated: CASSSPGTGRKKLFF.

The genes are TRBV7-2 and TRBJ1-1; 8 positions match TRBD1. V lost 1 base, J lost 11 bases, and 12 bases stayed unmatched. CDR3 length equals 15 residues. Germline CDR1 reads SGHTA; CDR2 reads FQGNSA. The chain's CDR3 is CASSLDLGQGGEAFF. Written as DNA, the CDR3 is TGTGCCAGCAGCTTAGATTTAGGACAGGGCGGGGAGGCTTTCTTT.

This chain uses TRBV6-6 with TRBJ2-2, with unresolved D. The CDR3 is 13 residues long. The V end was cut by 8 bases, the J end by 1 base, with 8 bases between. Germline CDR1 reads MNHNY; CDR2 reads SVGAGI (reference sequence). DNA of the CDR3: TGTGCCAGCTACCCAGGGAACACCGGGGAGCTGTTTTTT. This encodes CASYPGNTGELFF.